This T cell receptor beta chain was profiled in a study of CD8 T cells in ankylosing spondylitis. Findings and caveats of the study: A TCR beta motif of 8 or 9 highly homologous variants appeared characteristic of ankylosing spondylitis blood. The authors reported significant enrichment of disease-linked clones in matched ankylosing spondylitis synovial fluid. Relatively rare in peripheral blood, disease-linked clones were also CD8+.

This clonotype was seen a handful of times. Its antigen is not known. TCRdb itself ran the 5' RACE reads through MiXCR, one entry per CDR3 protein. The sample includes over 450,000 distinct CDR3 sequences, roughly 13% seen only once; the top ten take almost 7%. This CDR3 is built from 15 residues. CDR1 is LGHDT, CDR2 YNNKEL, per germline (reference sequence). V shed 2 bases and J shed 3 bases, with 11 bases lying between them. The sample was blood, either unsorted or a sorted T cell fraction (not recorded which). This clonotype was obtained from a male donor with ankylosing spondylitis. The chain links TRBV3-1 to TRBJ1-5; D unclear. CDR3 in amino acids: CASSQFGKANQPQHF. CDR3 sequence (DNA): TGTGCCAGCAGCCAATTCGGGAAGGCCAATCAGCCCCAGCATTTT.